This T cell receptor (beta chain) was obtained from a study of OX40 agonist ivuxolimab in advanced cancers. Background on the study: Each dose-escalation patient presented with hepatocellular carcinoma, melanoma, renal cell or head and neck cancer. From 23 to 79 years was the age range, with a mean of approximately 58 years, and approximately 84% were male. The study reported partial responses in three patients: one hepatocellular carcinoma, two cutaneous melanoma. Study-wide results and caveats: There were, on average, more expanded clones in CD8+ T cells than in CD4+.

As regards this clone: The antigen is not known.

Germline CDR1 MNHEY, CDR2 SMNVEV (reference sequence). Trimming left V 2 bases short and J 2 bases short, with 7 bases between. This CDR3 has 14 amino acids. Data came from immunoSEQ multiplex PCR; TCRdb stores just in-frame clones and leaves some out. The repertoire consists of some 50,000 clones, with about 90% occurring once and the leading ten covering roughly an eighth. The chain links TRBV27 to TRBJ2-4; a weak D match, TRBD1 (5 bases). This sequence was found in an adult with an advanced solid tumor such as melanoma, head and neck, liver or kidney cancer. The sequencing here drew on CD4+ or CD8+ T cells sorted from blood, taken in a trial of the OX40 agonist ivuxolimab. The CDR3 reads CASSLGAPKNIQYF. The CDR3 bases are TGTGCCAGCAGTTTAGGGGCTCCCAAAAACATTCAGTACTTC.